A single sample is the source of the 19 T cell receptor beta chains below, sequenced in a study of cytomegalovirus exposure and HLA in healthy donors. The PCR had 60 Vbeta and 13 Jbeta primers. The protocol was immunoSEQ multiplex PCR, while the TCRdb copy is restricted to in-frame clones and leaves out a portion. This table has some 100,000 clones, roughly 76% appearing once. The sequenced sample was PBMCs. These receptors were obtained from a woman aged 40 to 50 in good health and CMV-seropositive.

This clone was picked up a small number of times. V gene TRBV30 combines with J gene TRBJ2-5; D is unresolved. CDR3 length equals 12 residues. Trimming removed 1 base at V and 0 bases at J, with 3 bases between. Germline assignment: CDR1 GTSNPN and CDR2 SVGIG (reference sequence). Written as DNA, the CDR3 is TGTGCCTGGAGTGCGGACCAAGAGACCCAGTACTTC. Residues: CAWSADQETQYF.

Of note for this clone: Other DNA sequences from this sample encode an identical CDR3 as well. The chain carries TRBV5-1 and TRBJ1-1, with TRBD1 matching over 7 bases. CDR1 and CDR2 (germline): SGHRS, YFSETQ. Trimming cost V 1 base and J 0 bases; bases outside gene matches: 0. The CDR3 loop spans 14 amino acids. Written as DNA, the CDR3 is TGCGCCAGCAGCTTGACAGGGGTGAACACTGAAGCTTTCTTT. Protein: CASSLTGVNTEAFF.

The chain has TRBV10-2 and TRBJ2-4, with D possibly TRBD2 on 7 matching bases. The V end was cut by 4 bases, the J end by 2 bases, with 12 bases between. CDR3 length equals 15 residues. Germline CDR1 WSHSY, CDR2 SAAADI. CDR3 sequence (DNA): TGCGCCAGCAGTGTCCGGGGGGCCACCAAAAACATTCAGTACTTC. This gives the protein CASSVRGATKNIQYF.

The J gene is TRBJ1-1, the V gene TRBV29-1, with 7 positions matching TRBD1. Germline CDR1 SQVTM, CDR2 ANQGSEA. This CDR3 has 13 amino acids. The V segment lost 3 bases and the J segment 8 bases; nucleotides outside the gene matches: 9. The CDR3 loop reads CSVDRAGRGEAFF. The CDR3 coding sequence is TGCAGCGTTGACCGGGCCGGCAGGGGGGAAGCTTTCTTT.

This rearrangement joins TRBV9 to TRBJ1-4; TRBD1 agrees at 7 bases. V dropped 4 bases and J dropped 2; count of bases not matched to a gene: 8. The length of the CDR3 is 16 residues. Germline V CDR1 and CDR2: SGDLS, YYNGEE. Here the CDR3 DNA reads TGTGCCAGCAGCCCGAACGCCAGGGGGACTAATGAAAAACTGTTTTTT. Its protein product is CASSPNARGTNEKLFF. Looking up the rest from reference TRBV9 and TRBJ1-4 gives the full variable domain: DSGVTQTPKHLITATGQRVTLRCSPRSGDLSVYWYQQSLDQGLQFLIQYYNGEERAKGNILERFSAQQFPDLHSELNLSSLELGDSALYFCASSPNARGTNEKLFFGSGTQLSVL.

The V call is TRBV29-1, the J call TRBJ1-2, with D hard to call. The V end was cut by 3 bases, the J end by 6 bases, with 5 bases between. Germline V gene lookup returns CDR1 SQVTM and CDR2 ANQGSEA. This CDR3 comprises 10 residues. The CDR3 here is CSVDQNGYTF. The CDR3 region has the DNA TGCAGCGTTGATCAGAATGGCTACACCTTC.

This clone was counted a few times. The chain links TRBV15 to TRBJ1-1; D may be TRBD1 (6 bases). The CDR3 runs to 16 residues. The germline V gene has CDR1 LNHNV and CDR2 YYDKDF (reference sequence). Trimming left V 5 bases short and J 3 bases short, with 19 bases between. CDR3 sequence (DNA): TGTGCCACCAGCCCCATAGTGGGCGCAGGGGACACTGAAGCTTTCTTT. This sequence encodes CATSPIVGAGDTEAFF. The full variable domain, completed using reference TRBV15 and TRBJ1-1, is DAMVIQNPRYQVTQFGKPVTLSCSQTLNHNVMYWYQQKSSQAPKLLFHYYDKDFNNEADTPDNFQSRRPNTSFCFLDIRSPGLGDTAMYLCATSPIVGAGDTEAFFGQGTRLTVV.

The chain combines TRBV5-1 with TRBJ2-1; 11 bases are a match to TRBD2. Germline CDR1 reads SGHRS; CDR2 reads YFSETQ. Trimming at V came to 4 bases and at J to 4 bases, leaving 10 bases not matched to a gene. The CDR3 runs 17 residues. The CDR3 DNA reads TGCGCCAGCAGCCTCCGACTAGCGGGGCTGTCTTACAATGAGCAGTTCTTC. Protein product: CASSLRLAGLSYNEQFF.

CDR3 sequence: CAWSVRGPGYTF. The CDR3 region has the DNA TGTGCCTGGAGTGTAAGGGGGCCCGGCTACACCTTC. The rearrangement joins TRBV30 to TRBJ1-2, with 7 positions matching TRBD1. V lost 0 bases and J lost 8; bases outside the gene matches: 3. From germline, CDR1 is GTSNPN and CDR2 SVGIG (reference sequence). The CDR3 is made up of 12 amino acids.

This sequence joins TRBV5-4 and TRBJ1-5; TRBD1 is a possible D gene (6 bases). Germline values: CDR1 SGHNT, CDR2 YYREEE (reference sequence). This CDR3 comprises 14 residues. V was pared by 1 base and J by 9 bases, with 14 bases between. The CDR3 here is CASSLRGGEGPQHF. The CDR3 coding sequence is TGTGCCAGCAGCTTGAGGGGGGGCGAAGGGCCCCAGCATTTT.

The chain has TRBV19 and TRBJ1-1; the D gene is possibly TRBD1 (6 bases). Germline lookup yields CDR1 LNHDA and CDR2 SQIVND (reference sequence). The ends were cut back, 3 bases at V and 1 base at J, with 21 bases in the middle. This CDR3 is built from 18 residues. The CDR3 DNA reads as TGTGCCAGTAGTATTGCCCCCAGGGGCCAACCTTCGAACACTGAAGCTTTCTTT. Translated: CASSIAPRGQPSNTEAFF.

This chain joins TRBV14 and TRBJ1-2; no clear D. V dropped 4 bases and J dropped 2 bases, with 14 bases sitting between them. The germline CDR1 and CDR2 sequences are SGHDN and FVKESK. The CDR3 loop spans 15 amino acids. CDR3 protein: CASSPWSDYNYGYTF. As DNA, the CDR3 is TGTGCCAGCAGCCCTTGGAGCGACTACAACTATGGCTACACCTTC.

By share of the sample, this clone is medium-sized (0.01 to 0.1%). V gene TRBV7-9 combines with J gene TRBJ1-1; D is possibly TRBD1 (6 bases). Germline CDR1 SEHNR, CDR2 FQNEAQ (reference sequence). The V end lost 6 bases, the J end lost 4 bases, and 9 bases lay between the germline ends. The CDR3 has 12 residues. CDR3 nucleotide sequence: TGTGCCAGCAGTAGGGGGACCACTGAAGCTTTCTTT. It codes for CASSRGTTEAFF.

This clone occurred once. The chain couples TRBV18 to TRBJ1-5; 9 nucleotides align to TRBD1. CDR1 and CDR2 (germline): KGHSH, LQKENI. The CDR3 loop spans 15 amino acids. With 3 bases clipped from V and 4 bases from J, the junction kept 4 bases outside the gene matches. The CDR3 here is CASSPSGQGNQPQHF. DNA of the CDR3: TGTGCCAGCTCACCTTCCGGACAGGGGAATCAGCCCCAGCATTTT.

This clone was counted only a few times. The chain employs TRBV6-5 and TRBJ2-7; 11 positions match TRBD1. The CDR3 loop spans 15 amino acids. Germline values: CDR1 MNHEY, CDR2 SVGAGI. J lost 2 bases, V lost 4 bases, and 4 bases had no gene match. The CDR3 reads CASSSRGQGAYEQYF. The CDR3 nucleotides are TGTGCCAGCAGTTCCCGGGGACAGGGGGCCTACGAGCAGTACTTC.

With regard to this clone: An end of the junction does not agree with germline; a read error may underlie this. This chain uses TRBV5-4 with TRBJ1-3, with a possible D match to TRBD1 (6 bases). Germline CDR1 SGHNT, CDR2 YYREEE (reference sequence). This CDR3 contains 14 residues. As DNA, the CDR3 is TGTGCCAGCAGCCTACAGGGACCAGGAAACACCATACATTTT. As protein: CASSLQGPGNTIHF.

J is TRBJ1-2 and V is TRBV10-3; 7 bases are a match to TRBD1. This CDR3 spans 12 amino acids. V was clipped by 9 bases and J by 4 bases; unmatched bases: 5. The germline gives CDR1 ENHRY, CDR2 SYGVKD. The CDR3 protein is CAMGGQIYGYTF. In DNA form, the CDR3 reads TGTGCCATGGGGGGACAGATCTATGGCTACACCTTC.

This sequence joins TRBV2 and TRBJ1-2, with D unclear. The CDR3 consists of 12 residues. V was cut by 5 bases and J by 3 bases, with 7 bases left in between. In germline, CDR1 is SNHLY, CDR2 FYNNEI. The CDR3 nucleotides read TGTGCCAGCAGTATAGGAGACTATGGCTACACCTTC. It is translated as CASSIGDYGYTF.

This rearrangement joins TRBV19 to TRBJ2-2; 7 positions agree with TRBD1. CDR1 and CDR2 (germline): LNHDA, SQIVND (reference sequence). Trimming at V came to 5 bases and at J to 5 bases, leaving 11 bases not matched to a gene. CDR3 length equals 16 residues. The CDR3 region is CASSYNPGQRTGELFF. CDR3 DNA sequence: TGTGCCAGTAGTTACAACCCGGGACAGAGAACCGGGGAGCTGTTTTTT.